Below, 26 T cell receptor beta chains from the same sample are listed, as sequenced in a study of blood T cell repertoires in COVID-19. The data were produced by immunoSEQ multiplex PCR, yet TCRdb's version contains in-frame clones alone and is incomplete. Among approximately 250,000 clones listed, around 84% were seen once. Sequencing input: peripheral blood. The receptors shown here come from a woman aged 40 to 50 who had recovered from COVID-19.

The chain uses TRBV4-3 and TRBJ1-4, with D possibly being TRBD1 (5 bases). This CDR3 is 15 amino acids long. CDR1 and CDR2 (germline): LGHNA, YSLEER. V dropped 0 bases and J dropped 4 bases, with 9 bases sitting between them. The CDR3 reads CASSQDRQGNEKLFF. The CDR3 DNA reads as TGCGCCAGCAGCCAAGATCGGCAGGGTAATGAAAAACTGTTTTTT.

Here the CDR3 reads CASSPLGGVGETQYF. For the CDR3, the DNA is TGTGCCAGCAGCCCGCTGGGGGGGGTCGGGGAGACCCAGTACTTC. The chain couples TRBV11-3 to TRBJ2-5; 7 nucleotides line up with TRBD2. Germline V CDR1 and CDR2: SGHNT, YENEEA. The CDR3 runs to 15 residues. Germline trimming cut 5 bases from V and 5 bases from J; bases unmatched to any gene: 11.

The chain links TRBV7-3 to TRBJ1-1; tentative D call: TRBD1 (5 bases). V was trimmed by 5 bases and J by 2 bases, leaving 18 bases between them. The CDR3 extends over 16 amino acids. Per the germline V gene, CDR1 is SGHTA and CDR2 is FQGTGA. Here the CDR3 reads CASSLRQGGGNTEAFF. CDR3 nucleotide sequence: TGTGCCAGCAGCCTCCGTCAGGGCGGGGGAAACACTGAAGCTTTCTTT.

CDR3 bases: TGTGCCAGCAGCGGTACAGACCCAAATCAGCCCCAGCATTTT. This sequence encodes CASSGTDPNQPQHF. The chain combines TRBV5-5 with TRBJ1-5, with D unclear. CDR3 size: 14 residues. Trimming took off 4 bases at V and 4 bases at J, with 12 bases between the two ends. CDR1 and CDR2 from the germline V gene are SGHKS and YYEKEE (reference sequence). The complete variable domain, with remaining parts taken from reference TRBV5-5 and TRBJ1-5, reads DAGVTQSPTHLIKTRGQQVTLRCSPISGHKSVSWYQQVLGQGPQFIFQYYEKEERGRGNFPDRFSARQFPNYSSELNVNALLLGDSALYLCASSGTDPNQPQHFGDGTRLSIL.

This sequence joins TRBV9 and TRBJ2-5; 10 bases match TRBD1. Germline CDR1 reads SGDLS; CDR2 reads YYNGEE. The CDR3 covers 15 residues. Trimming cost V 4 bases and J 4 bases; bases outside gene matches: 7. The CDR3 nucleotides are TGTGCCAGCAGCCCAGACAGGGGGCGTGGAGAGACCCAGTACTTC. Protein sequence: CASSPDRGRGETQYF.

The rearrangement links TRBV7-9 to TRBJ1-1; 9 bases align to TRBD1. The CDR3 covers 14 residues. The germline V gene encodes CDR1 SEHNR and CDR2 FQNEAQ (reference sequence). V lost 4 bases, J lost 4 bases, and 4 bases stayed unmatched. The CDR3: CASSWGQGGTEAFF. The CDR3 DNA follows: TGTGCCAGCAGCTGGGGACAGGGCGGCACTGAAGCTTTCTTT.

The chain carries TRBV19 and TRBJ1-6, with TRBD1 identical over 10 bases. The CDR3 runs to 15 residues. J was trimmed by 5 bases and V by 6 bases; bases with no gene match: 4. The germline V gene has CDR1 LNHDA and CDR2 SQIVND (reference sequence). The CDR3 nucleotides read TGTGCCAGTAGGACAGGGGGCGATCATAATTCACCCCTCCACTTT. As protein: CASRTGGDHNSPLHF.

The rearrangement joins TRBV19 to TRBJ1-3; no firm D call. V was shortened by 3 bases and J by 4 bases, with 13 bases between the two germline ends. There are 15 residues in the CDR3. Germline CDR1 and CDR2: LNHDA and SQIVND (reference sequence). Here the CDR3 reads CASSIGQDRGNTIYF. For the CDR3, the DNA is TGTGCCAGTAGTATTGGGCAGGATCGAGGAAACACCATATATTTT.

This clone was seen once. The V and J genes are TRBV10-1 and TRBJ2-2; maybe TRBD2 (5 bases). V lost 6 bases and J 5 bases, leaving 13 bases between the germline ends. Germline V gives CDR1 WNHNN, CDR2 SYGVQD (reference sequence). This CDR3 is 14 amino acids long. The CDR3 region has the DNA TGCGCCAGCAGCAAAGGACTTTTGACCGGGGAGCTGTTTTTT. It encodes CASSKGLLTGELFF.

The chain combines TRBV3-1 (or the pseudogene TRBV3-2) with TRBJ2-2; 12 bases fit TRBD2. J lost 8 bases, V lost 5 bases, and 6 bases had no gene match. The CDR3 sequence is 15 residues long. CDR1 LGHDT and CDR2 YNNKEL come from the germline V gene (reference sequence). The CDR3 DNA sequence: TGTGCCAGCAGCTACCCTAGCGGGGGGGCAGGGGAGCTGTTTTTT. Its protein is CASSYPSGGAGELFF.

This chain uses TRBV2 with TRBJ1-2, with D possibly TRBD1 on 5 matching bases. V was clipped by 10 bases and J by 1 base, with 16 bases between them. Per the germline V gene, CDR1 is SNHLY and CDR2 is FYNNEI. This CDR3 spans 14 amino acids. In DNA form, the CDR3 reads TGTGCCATCGAGGAGGGGCAGGATAACTATGGCTACACCTTC. It encodes CAIEEGQDNYGYTF.

This sequence joins TRBV7-9 and TRBJ2-5; maybe TRBD1 (5 bases). Trimming took 2 bases from V and 1 from J, leaving 14 bases between them. CDR3 size: 16 residues. Germline-derived CDR1 and CDR2 are SEHNR and FQNEAQ (reference sequence). The CDR3 sequence: CASSLNAWGSQETQYF. The CDR3 DNA reads as TGTGCCAGCAGCTTAAATGCGTGGGGCAGCCAAGAGACCCAGTACTTC.

The rearrangement joins TRBV19 to TRBJ1-2, with D uncertain. V shed 3 bases and J shed 2 bases, with 10 bases lying between them. Germline-derived CDR1 and CDR2 are LNHDA and SQIVND (reference sequence). The CDR3 is 14 amino acids. CDR3 in amino acids: CASSILARNYGYTF. CDR3 in DNA: TGTGCCAGTAGTATCCTCGCCAGAAACTATGGCTACACCTTC.

The rearrangement links TRBV3-1 (or the pseudogene TRBV3-2) to TRBJ2-3; no clear D gene. This CDR3 region has 12 residues. Germline CDR1 and CDR2: LGHDT and YNNKEL (reference sequence). Trimming stripped 4 bases from V and 4 bases from J, with 6 bases between. CDR3 region: CASSRRADTQYF. The CDR3 DNA reads TGTGCCAGCAGCCGAAGAGCAGATACGCAGTATTTT.

The CDR3 DNA reads TGCGCCAGCAGTCTCCTCGGCGGGTCTAGCTCCTACGAGCAGTACTTC. Translated: CASSLLGGSSSYEQYF. The V gene is TRBV5-1, the J gene TRBJ2-7, with D possibly matching TRBD2 (5 bases). The germline gives CDR1 SGHRS, CDR2 YFSETQ. The germline V and J ends were trimmed by 5 bases and 0 bases, with 18 bases remaining between them. The CDR3 contains 16 residues.

CDR3 sequence reads: CASSRTSGVNEQFF. CDR3 coding DNA: TGTGCCAGCAGTCGGACTAGCGGGGTAAATGAGCAGTTCTTC. This sequence joins TRBV6-5 and TRBJ2-1, with TRBD2 matching over 12 bases. The trim removed 5 bases at V and 7 bases at J, leaving 3 bases unmatched. Germline-derived CDR1 and CDR2 are MNHEY and SVGAGI. The CDR3 has 14 residues.

The gene calls are TRBV19 and TRBJ1-6, with TRBD1 matching over 8 bases. V was clipped by 3 bases and J by 7 bases; unmatched bases: 5. Germline CDR1 LNHDA, CDR2 SQIVND (reference sequence). CDR3 length: 15 amino acids. DNA of the CDR3: TGTGCCAGTAGTATCCCACAGGGGGTAAATTCACCCCTCCACTTT. It encodes CASSIPQGVNSPLHF.

The chain uses TRBV10-3 and TRBJ2-3, with D possibly TRBD2 on 6 matching bases. The CDR3 has 11 amino acids. The germline V gene encodes CDR1 ENHRY and CDR2 SYGVKD. V was pared by 6 bases and J by 9 bases, with 10 bases between. In DNA form, the CDR3 reads TGTGCCATCAGCCGCGGGGAGACGCAGTATTTT. It is translated as CAISRGETQYF.

The chain links TRBV13 to TRBJ1-1, with a weak D call TRBD1 (5 bases). Germline V gene sequence: CDR1 PRHDT, CDR2 FYEKMQ (reference sequence). V lost 7 bases and J 6 bases, leaving 15 bases between the germline ends. The CDR3 length is 13 residues. The CDR3 bases are TGTGCCAGCAATGTGAGAGCAGGGCCTGAAGCTTTCTTT. Its translation: CASNVRAGPEAFF.

The CDR3 coding sequence is TGTGCCAGCAGCGGCATGGGGCCTGATGAAAAACTGTTTTTT. This encodes CASSGMGPDEKLFF. V usage is TRBV11-3 and J usage is TRBJ1-4, with D possibly TRBD1 on 5 matching bases. This CDR3 comprises 14 residues. CDR1 SGHNT and CDR2 YENEEA come from the germline V gene. The V end lost 5 bases, the J end lost 6 bases, and 13 bases lay between the germline ends.

V gene TRBV24-1 combines with J gene TRBJ1-5; possibly TRBD1 for D (5 bases). CDR3 size: 15 residues. The V gene's germline CDR1 is KGHDR and CDR2 SFDVKD. V lost 10 bases and J lost 2, with 17 bases in between. CDR3 coding DNA: TGTGCCACGCCCGGTCCGGGGGAGCGCAATCAGCCCCAGCATTTT. Its protein is CATPGPGERNQPQHF.

This sequence joins TRBV2 and TRBJ1-2, with a possible D match to TRBD1 (6 bases). Germline lookup yields CDR1 SNHLY and CDR2 FYNNEI. Trimming pared 6 bases from V and 1 base from J, leaving 15 bases between. This CDR3 has 15 amino acids. The CDR3 region is CASRYDRSDNYGYTF. CDR3 nucleotide sequence: TGTGCCAGCAGATACGACAGGTCCGATAACTATGGCTACACCTTC.

V gene TRBV6-5 combines with J gene TRBJ1-2; TRBD1 matches at 8 bases. CDR1 MNHEY and CDR2 SVGAGI come from the germline V gene. The CDR3 totals 15 residues. Trimming took 5 bases from V and 3 from J; bases not matched to a gene: 8. The DNA of the CDR3 is TGTGCCAGCAGTCGCTCGACAGGGGCGTACTATGGCTACACCTTC. This gives the protein CASSRSTGAYYGYTF.

This chain connects TRBV5-1 to TRBJ2-5, with TRBD2 matching 7 bases. Trimming at V came to 4 bases and at J to 3 bases, leaving 6 bases not matched to a gene. This CDR3 spans 14 amino acids. CDR1 is SGHRS and CDR2 is YFSETQ in the germline V gene. The CDR3 bases are TGCGCCAGCAGCCCCGGTCTAGCGGAAGAGACCCAGTACTTC. It specifies CASSPGLAEETQYF.

Of note for this clone: At the DNA level, this CDR3 is encoded by other sequences in the same sample as well. The chain combines TRBV7-9 with TRBJ1-2, with D perhaps TRBD1 (5 bases). The germline V gene has CDR1 SEHNR and CDR2 FQNEAQ (reference sequence). With 2 bases removed from V and 0 bases from J, the gap between germline ends came to 10 bases. There are 15 residues in the CDR3. The CDR3 is CASSLLAGTNYGYTF. The CDR3 DNA reads as TGTGCCAGCAGCTTATTGGCAGGGACTAACTATGGCTACACCTTC.

V gene TRBV6-6 combines with J gene TRBJ1-2; 8 bases line up with TRBD1. This CDR3 comprises 22 residues. CDR1 and CDR2 from the germline V gene are MNHNY and SVGAGI (reference sequence). The V and J ends lost 5 bases and 1 base, in that order; junction bases with no gene match: 27. As DNA, the CDR3 is TGTGCCAGCAGTCATTATATGACGATCCAGGACAGGGAGGGAAACTTTAACTATGGCTACACCTTC. Amino acids: CASSHYMTIQDREGNFNYGYTF.